Below are 28 T cell receptor beta chains sequenced from a single sample in a study of blood T cell repertoires in COVID-19. TCRdb keeps only in-frame clones here, not all; method: immunoSEQ multiplex PCR. Of some 90,000 clones listed, approximately 86% were seen once; the top ten hold roughly 1.2%. Sequences were obtained from peripheral blood. Receptor source: a man older than 75 with active or convalescent COVID-19.

This rearrangement joins TRBV11-2 to TRBJ2-3; 7 bases line up with TRBD2. J was trimmed by 0 bases and V by 3 bases; bases with no gene match: 6. Germline assignment: CDR1 SGHAT and CDR2 FQNNGV. The CDR3 runs 16 residues. CDR3 nucleotide sequence: TGTGCCAGCAGCTTGATGGTAGCGGGTAGCACAGATACGCAGTATTTT. Its protein is CASSLMVAGSTDTQYF. The full variable domain, with the rest looked up from reference TRBV11-2 and TRBJ2-3, is EAGVAQSPRYKIIEKRQSVAFWCNPISGHATLYWYQQILGQGPKLLIQFQNNGVVDDSQLPKDRFSAERLKGVDSTLKIQPAKLEDSAVYLCASSLMVAGSTDTQYFGPGTRLTVL.

The chain links TRBV5-1 to TRBJ2-7; TRBD1 might be the D (5 bases). The CDR3 consists of 12 residues. Germline CDR1 reads SGHRS; CDR2 reads YFSETQ. Trimming removed 3 bases from V and 3 bases from J, with 7 bases in between. Here the CDR3 DNA reads TGCGCCAGCAGCTCCGACAGCTACGAGCAGTACTTC. It codes for CASSSDSYEQYF.

The chain recombines TRBV18 with TRBJ2-1, with TRBD2 identical over 8 bases. Losses at the gene ends were 4 bases for V and 7 bases for J; bases not matched to a gene: 15. The CDR3 covers 17 residues. Germline V lookup: CDR1 KGHSH, CDR2 LQKENI. This chain's CDR3 is CASSLSPAGRGGNEQFF. The CDR3 nucleotides read TGTGCCAGCTCACTCTCACCGGCAGGCCGGGGGGGAAATGAGCAGTTCTTC.

The rearrangement links TRBV3-1 (or the pseudogene TRBV3-2) to TRBJ2-3; the match to TRBD2 covers 7 bases. CDR1 and CDR2 (germline): LGHDT, YNNKEL (reference sequence). The CDR3 totals 17 residues. J gave up 4 bases and V 3 bases, and 13 bases lay outside the gene matches. For the CDR3, the DNA is TGTGCCAGCAGCCATGGTATCACACTGGGGGGGGCAGATACGCAGTATTTT. Encoded protein: CASSHGITLGGADTQYF.

The J gene is TRBJ2-3, the V gene TRBV18; TRBD1 is a possible D gene (5 bases). The germline V and J ends were trimmed by 3 bases and 0 bases, with 13 bases remaining between them. Germline V lookup: CDR1 KGHSH, CDR2 LQKENI. The CDR3 loop spans 16 amino acids. The CDR3, as DNA: TGTGCCAGCTCACCGTCGACAGTCCCTAGCACAGATACGCAGTATTTT. Translated, it gives CASSPSTVPSTDTQYF.

The V call is TRBV6-5, the J call TRBJ1-1; 8 positions agree with TRBD1. The CDR3 loop spans 15 amino acids. The V and J ends lost 6 bases and 2 bases, in that order; junction bases with no gene match: 8. The germline gives CDR1 MNHEY, CDR2 SVGAGI. Here the CDR3 DNA reads TGTGCCAGCAGGAAAGGACAGGGATTAAACACTGAAGCTTTCTTT. Translation: CASRKGQGLNTEAFF.

The chain uses TRBV7-2 and TRBJ2-2, with TRBD2 matching over 7 bases. This CDR3 spans 14 amino acids. The V gene end was trimmed by 5 bases and the J gene end by 5 bases; junction bases not matched to a gene: 5. Germline CDR1 is SGHTA and CDR2 is FQGNSA. CDR3 bases: TGTGCCAGCAGCCTGGGGGGAGGGACCGGGGAGCTGTTTTTT. This translates into CASSLGGGTGELFF.

The V gene is TRBV18, the J gene TRBJ1-1, with D possibly matching TRBD1 (5 bases). V lost 0 bases and J 6 bases, leaving 11 bases between the germline ends. Looked up from germline, CDR1 is KGHSH and CDR2 is LQKENI. The CDR3 runs 14 residues. CDR3 loop: CASSPPQGLAEAFF. DNA for the CDR3: TGTGCCAGCTCACCACCCCAGGGTCTAGCTGAAGCTTTCTTT.

This clone was observed once. V usage is TRBV2 and J usage is TRBJ2-7; 11 positions match TRBD2. J lost 2 bases, V lost 7 bases, and 10 bases had no gene match. This CDR3 spans 16 amino acids. Germline V gives CDR1 SNHLY, CDR2 FYNNEI. The CDR3 spells CASTRMGLAEAYEQYF. The CDR3 coding sequence is TGTGCCAGCACCAGAATGGGACTAGCGGAAGCCTACGAGCAGTACTTC.

The V gene is TRBV28, the J gene TRBJ2-7, with TRBD1 matching 8 bases. CDR1 MDHEN and CDR2 SYDVKM come from the germline V gene. The CDR3 covers 14 residues. J lost 4 bases, V lost 2 bases, and 4 bases had no gene match. The CDR3 nucleotides are TGTGCCAGCAGTTTAGACAGGGGTAAATACGAGCAGTACTTC. Translated, it gives CASSLDRGKYEQYF.

This clone was observed a few times. For the CDR3, the DNA is TGTGCCAGCAGTCCCCAAAACCCCGCGGACACAGATACGCAGTATTTT. It yields the protein CASSPQNPADTDTQYF. The V and J genes are TRBV25-1 and TRBJ2-3, with no clear D. Germline V lookup: CDR1 MGHDK, CDR2 SYGVNS. The CDR3 runs 16 residues. V lost 5 bases and J lost 2, with 17 bases in between.

The chain is built from TRBV5-1 and TRBJ2-1; D is possibly TRBD1 (6 bases). Germline CDR1 SGHRS, CDR2 YFSETQ. This CDR3 contains 13 residues. Trimming removed 4 bases from V and 4 bases from J, with 9 bases in between. CDR3 sequence (DNA): TGCGCCAGCAGCCAAGGACAGTACAATGAGCAGTTCTTC. Translated: CASSQGQYNEQFF. Together with reference TRBV5-1 and TRBJ2-1, the CDR3 gives the full variable domain: KAGVTQTPRYLIKTRGQQVTLSCSPISGHRSVSWYQQTPGQGLQFLFEYFSETQRNKGNFPGRFSGRQFSNSRSEMNVSTLELGDSALYLCASSQGQYNEQFFGPGTRLTVL.

The chain is built from TRBV7-2 and TRBJ2-2; D may be TRBD1 (5 bases). This CDR3 has 15 amino acids. Per germline, CDR1 SGHTA and CDR2 FQGNSA. V gave up 5 bases and J gave up 5 bases, with 15 bases separating them. The CDR3 loop is CASSQKTGRTGELFF. The DNA of the CDR3 is TGTGCCAGCAGCCAAAAAACAGGACGGACCGGGGAGCTGTTTTTT.

This chain links TRBV2 with TRBJ2-1; TRBD1 matches 8 bases. Germline trimming cut 8 bases from V and 4 bases from J; bases unmatched to any gene: 13. The CDR3 is 16 residues long. From germline, CDR1 is SNHLY and CDR2 FYNNEI. The CDR3 region is CASGIRGPRRYNEQFF. CDR3 DNA: TGTGCCAGCGGGATCAGGGGGCCGAGGAGGTACAATGAGCAGTTCTTC.

The J gene is TRBJ1-1, the V gene TRBV6-5, with D perhaps matching TRBD1 (5 bases). Trimming cost V 2 bases and J 5 bases, with 9 bases left between them. The germline gives CDR1 MNHEY, CDR2 SVGAGI. The CDR3 has 13 amino acids. In nucleotides, the CDR3 is TGTGCCAGCAGTTACGGGGGAGGGACTGAAGCTTTCTTT. It codes for CASSYGGGTEAFF.

This clone was recorded once. For the CDR3, the DNA is TGTGCCAGCAGCCCCATCCGGGGTTCACCCCTCCACTTT. Translation gives CASSPIRGSPLHF. This sequence joins TRBV6-4 and TRBJ1-6; D remains unclear. V was pared by 6 bases and J by 9 bases, with 12 bases between. CDR3 length: 13 residues. The germline V gene encodes CDR1 MRHNA and CDR2 SNTAGT.

This clone was recorded a few times. The chain joins TRBV7-9 to TRBJ1-6; a weak D match, TRBD1 (6 bases). V was pared by 5 bases and J by 6 bases, with 11 bases between. CDR1 SEHNR and CDR2 FQNEAQ come from the germline V gene (reference sequence). This CDR3 spans 14 amino acids. CDR3 bases: TGTGCCAGCAGCACTACAGGGTTTAATTCACCCCTCCACTTT. Translated, it gives CASSTTGFNSPLHF.

This chain uses TRBV5-4 with TRBJ2-7; 9 bases fit TRBD1. V was clipped by 1 base and J by 2 bases; unmatched bases: 16. The CDR3 has 19 amino acids. The germline V gene encodes CDR1 SGHNT and CDR2 YYREEE (reference sequence). The CDR3 nucleotides are TGTGCCAGCAGCTTGTCGACAGGGGGTCCGGGTAGCGGACCCTACGAGCAGTACTTC. Translation: CASSLSTGGPGSGPYEQYF. Complete variable domain (other parts from reference TRBV5-4 and TRBJ2-7): ETGVTQSPTHLIKTRGQQVTLRCSSQSGHNTVSWYQQALGQGPQFIFQYYREEENGRGNFPPRFSGLQFPNYSSELNVNALELDDSALYLCASSLSTGGPGSGPYEQYFGPGTRLTVT.

The V call is TRBV4-1, the J call TRBJ2-1; TRBD2 is a possible D gene (5 bases). The CDR3 consists of 14 residues. In germline, CDR1 is MGHRA, CDR2 YSYEKL. Trimming stripped 2 bases from V and 5 bases from J, with 10 bases between. The CDR3 coding sequence is TGCGCCAGCAGCCAATTTGGACTTAACAATGAGCAGTTCTTC. It yields the protein CASSQFGLNNEQFF.

The chain has TRBV28 and TRBJ2-3, with a possible D match to TRBD2 (5 bases). Germline CDR1 MDHEN, CDR2 SYDVKM. The CDR3 runs 17 residues. V was clipped by 1 base and J by 0 bases, with 14 bases between them. Here the CDR3 DNA reads TGTGCCAGCAGTTTATATCACGGGAAAGAAAGCACAGATACGCAGTATTTT. It codes for CASSLYHGKESTDTQYF.

The rearrangement uses TRBV12-5 and TRBJ1-1; no clear D. The CDR3 is 14 amino acids. Trimming cost V 1 base and J 2 bases, with 8 bases left between them. Germline-derived CDR1 and CDR2 are LGHNT and FRNRAP. The CDR3 region has the DNA TGTGCTAGTGGTTTGGGTGGAGGCAACACTGAAGCTTTCTTT. This encodes CASGLGGGNTEAFF.

The rearrangement uses TRBV5-6 and TRBJ1-5, with 9 bases fitting TRBD1. The V gene end was trimmed by 4 bases and the J gene end by 4 bases; junction bases not matched to a gene: 6. The CDR3 sequence is 15 residues long. Germline V gives CDR1 SGHDT, CDR2 YYEEEE. The CDR3 is CASSDGTGFNQPQHF. CDR3 nucleotides: TGTGCCAGCAGCGATGGGACAGGGTTTAATCAGCCCCAGCATTTT.

This clone is a singleton in its sample. V gene TRBV29-1 combines with J gene TRBJ2-5; the D gene is possibly TRBD2 (5 bases). V lost 3 bases and J 4 bases, leaving 9 bases between the germline ends. The CDR3 runs 12 residues. The germline V gene has CDR1 SQVTM and CDR2 ANQGSEA. CDR3 amino acids: CSVDGGRETQYF. CDR3 bases: TGCAGCGTTGATGGTGGGAGAGAGACCCAGTACTTC.

This sequence joins TRBV2 and TRBJ2-7; D perhaps matches TRBD2 (6 bases). CDR1 is SNHLY and CDR2 is FYNNEI in the germline V gene. The CDR3 contains 15 residues. Between the trimmed V and J ends, which lost 0 bases and 8 bases, there was a span of 17 bases. Here the CDR3 DNA reads TGTGCCAGCAGTGAAGCTGGCGCGGGGACGAACAAGCAGTACTTC. This sequence encodes CASSEAGAGTNKQYF.

The chain couples TRBV4-1 to TRBJ2-5, with 10 bases that match TRBD1. The germline CDR1 and CDR2 sequences are MGHRA and YSYEKL. The CDR3 extends over 16 amino acids. V shed 0 bases, J shed 5 bases, and the junction held 6 bases outside the gene matches. In DNA form, the CDR3 reads TGCGCCAGCAGCCAAGATCTGTGGGACAGGGGCGAGACCCAGTACTTC. Amino acid sequence: CASSQDLWDRGETQYF.

The V gene is TRBV9, the J gene TRBJ1-1, with no clear D. Germline-derived CDR1 and CDR2 are SGDLS and YYNGEE. The CDR3 covers 14 residues. V lost 0 bases and J 2 bases, leaving 8 bases between the germline ends. For the CDR3, the DNA is TGTGCCAGCAGCGTAGACGGTATTAACACTGAAGCTTTCTTT. This codes for CASSVDGINTEAFF. Combining the CDR3 with reference TRBV9 and TRBJ1-1 gives the whole variable domain DSGVTQTPKHLITATGQRVTLRCSPRSGDLSVYWYQQSLDQGLQFLIQYYNGEERAKGNILERFSAQQFPDLHSELNLSSLELGDSALYFCASSVDGINTEAFFGQGTRLTVV.

This chain joins TRBV1 and TRBJ1-5. TRBV1 is recorded as a pseudogene. The CDR3 has 21 amino acids. The CDR3 coding sequence is TGCACCAGCAGCCAAGACAGCCCGGGATCCACGACATCATATAGCAATCAGCCCCAGCATTTT. It specifies CTSSQDSPGSTTSYSNQPQHF.

V usage is TRBV4-1 and J usage is TRBJ2-5, with 11 bases fitting TRBD2. This CDR3 region has 16 residues. V was pared by 5 bases and J by 2 bases, with 7 bases of the junction left unmatched. From germline, CDR1 is MGHRA and CDR2 YSYEKL. CDR3 in amino acids: CASSSRTSGHQETQYF. For the CDR3, the DNA is TGCGCCAGCAGCTCCCGGACTAGCGGGCATCAAGAGACCCAGTACTTC.